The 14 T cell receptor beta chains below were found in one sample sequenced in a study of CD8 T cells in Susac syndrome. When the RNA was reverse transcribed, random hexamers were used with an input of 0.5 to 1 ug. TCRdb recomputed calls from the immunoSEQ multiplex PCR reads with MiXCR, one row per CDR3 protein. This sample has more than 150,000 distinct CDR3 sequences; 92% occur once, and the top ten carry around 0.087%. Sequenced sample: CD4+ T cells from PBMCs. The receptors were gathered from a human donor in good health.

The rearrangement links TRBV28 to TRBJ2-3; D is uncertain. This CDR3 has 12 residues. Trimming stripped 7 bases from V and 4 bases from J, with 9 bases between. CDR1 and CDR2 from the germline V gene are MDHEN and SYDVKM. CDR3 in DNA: TGTGCCAGCACCACACCCGCAGATACGCAGTATTTT. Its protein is CASTTPADTQYF.

DNA for the CDR3: TGTGCCAGCAGTCTTAGCGGGTATGGACTAGCGGGAGCAGAGACCCAGTACTTC. Its translation: CASSLSGYGLAGAETQYF. The chain has TRBV28 and TRBJ2-5; 13 bases agree with TRBD2. Germline V lookup: CDR1 MDHEN, CDR2 SYDVKM. The length of the CDR3 is 18 residues. V shed 5 bases, J shed 4 bases, and the junction held 13 bases outside the gene matches.

The CDR3 protein is CAVRTGGVGELFF. The CDR3 region has the DNA TGTGCCGTAAGAACAGGGGGTGTCGGGGAGCTGTTTTTT. J is TRBJ2-2 and V is TRBV7-2; 8 bases map to TRBD1. The germline V gene has CDR1 SGHTA and CDR2 FQGNSA. The CDR3 spans 13 residues. V was clipped by 11 bases and J by 7 bases; unmatched bases: 9.

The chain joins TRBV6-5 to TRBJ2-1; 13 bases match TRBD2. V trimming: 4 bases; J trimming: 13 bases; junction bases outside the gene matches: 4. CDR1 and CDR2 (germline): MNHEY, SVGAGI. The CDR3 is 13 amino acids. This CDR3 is CASSSGLAGVQFF. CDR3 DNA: TGTGCCAGCAGTTCCGGACTAGCGGGAGTACAGTTCTTC.

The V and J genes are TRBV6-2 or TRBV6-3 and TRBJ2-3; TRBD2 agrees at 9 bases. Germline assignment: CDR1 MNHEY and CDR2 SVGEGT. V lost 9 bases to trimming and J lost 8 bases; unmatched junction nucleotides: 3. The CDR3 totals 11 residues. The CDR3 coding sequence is TGTGCCAGTAGCGGGAGCACTACGCAGTATTTT. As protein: CASSGSTTQYF.

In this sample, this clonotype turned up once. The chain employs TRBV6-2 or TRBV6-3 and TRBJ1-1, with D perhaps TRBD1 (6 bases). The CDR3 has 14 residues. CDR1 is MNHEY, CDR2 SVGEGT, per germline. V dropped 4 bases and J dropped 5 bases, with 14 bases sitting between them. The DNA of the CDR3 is TGTGCCAGCAGTTCCCCGGGTAGGGGGACTGAAGCTTTCTTT. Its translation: CASSSPGRGTEAFF.

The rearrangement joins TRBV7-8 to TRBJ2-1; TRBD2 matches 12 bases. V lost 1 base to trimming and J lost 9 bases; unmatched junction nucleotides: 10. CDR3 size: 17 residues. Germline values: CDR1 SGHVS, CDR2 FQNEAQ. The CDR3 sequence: CASSLEEGLAGSGEQFF. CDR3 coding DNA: TGTGCCAGCAGCTTAGAGGAAGGACTAGCGGGATCGGGTGAGCAGTTCTTC.

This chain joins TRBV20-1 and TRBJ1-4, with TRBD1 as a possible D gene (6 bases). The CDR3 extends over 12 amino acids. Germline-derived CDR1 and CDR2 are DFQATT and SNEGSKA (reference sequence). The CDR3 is CSATGGQEKLFF. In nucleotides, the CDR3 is TGCAGCGCCACGGGGGGGCAAGAAAAACTGTTTTTT.

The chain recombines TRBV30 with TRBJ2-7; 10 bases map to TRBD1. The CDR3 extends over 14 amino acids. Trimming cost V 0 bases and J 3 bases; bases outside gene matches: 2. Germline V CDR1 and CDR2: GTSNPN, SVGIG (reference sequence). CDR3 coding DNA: TGTGCCTGGAGTGTTTGGGACAGGGGCTACGAGCAGTACTTC. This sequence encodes CAWSVWDRGYEQYF.

Written as DNA, the CDR3 is TGTGCCAGCAGCCAATGGACTATCCAAGAGACCCAGTACTTC. It encodes CASSQWTIQETQYF. The chain couples TRBV7-9 to TRBJ2-5; weak D call: TRBD2 (6 bases). Looked up from germline, CDR1 is SEHNR and CDR2 is FQNEAQ (reference sequence). This CDR3 region has 14 residues. The V gene lost 5 bases and the J gene lost 1 base, with 11 bases spanning the gap.

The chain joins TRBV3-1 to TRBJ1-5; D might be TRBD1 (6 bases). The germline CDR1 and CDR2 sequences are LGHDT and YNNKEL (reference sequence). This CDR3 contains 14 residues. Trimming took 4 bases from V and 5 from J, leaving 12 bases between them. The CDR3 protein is CASSPGARDQPQHF. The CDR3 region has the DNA TGTGCCAGCAGCCCGGGGGCCAGAGATCAGCCCCAGCATTTT.

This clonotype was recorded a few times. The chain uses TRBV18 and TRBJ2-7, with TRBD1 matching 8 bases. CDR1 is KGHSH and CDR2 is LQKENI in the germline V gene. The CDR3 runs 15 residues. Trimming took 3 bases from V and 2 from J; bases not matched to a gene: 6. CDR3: CASSPGQGPTYEQYF. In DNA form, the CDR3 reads TGTGCCAGCTCACCCGGACAGGGACCCACCTACGAGCAGTACTTC.

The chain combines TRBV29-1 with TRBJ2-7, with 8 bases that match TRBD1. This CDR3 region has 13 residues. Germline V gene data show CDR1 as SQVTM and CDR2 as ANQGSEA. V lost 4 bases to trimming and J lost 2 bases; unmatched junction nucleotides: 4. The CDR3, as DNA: TGCAGCGTTGGGACAGGGCCCCCCTACGAGCAGTACTTC. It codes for CSVGTGPPYEQYF.

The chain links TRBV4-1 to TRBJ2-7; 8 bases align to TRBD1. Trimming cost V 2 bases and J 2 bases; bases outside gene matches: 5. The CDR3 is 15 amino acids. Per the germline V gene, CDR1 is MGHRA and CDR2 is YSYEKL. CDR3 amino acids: CASSQIGTGTYEQYF. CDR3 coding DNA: TGCGCCAGCAGCCAAATCGGGACAGGAACCTACGAGCAGTACTTC.